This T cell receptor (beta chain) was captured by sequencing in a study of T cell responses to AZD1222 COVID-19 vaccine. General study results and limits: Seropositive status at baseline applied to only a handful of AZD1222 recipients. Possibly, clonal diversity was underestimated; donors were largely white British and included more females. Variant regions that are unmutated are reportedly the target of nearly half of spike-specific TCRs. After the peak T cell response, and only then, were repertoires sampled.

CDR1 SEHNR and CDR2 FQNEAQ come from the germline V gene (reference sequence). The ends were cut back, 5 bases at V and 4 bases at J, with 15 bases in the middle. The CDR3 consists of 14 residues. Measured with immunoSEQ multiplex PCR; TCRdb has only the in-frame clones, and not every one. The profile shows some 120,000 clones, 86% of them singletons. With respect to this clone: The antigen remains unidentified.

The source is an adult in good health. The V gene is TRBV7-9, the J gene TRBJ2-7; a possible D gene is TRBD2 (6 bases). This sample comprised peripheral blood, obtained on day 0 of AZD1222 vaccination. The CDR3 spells CASSLPTSDYEQYF. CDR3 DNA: TGTGCCAGCAGCCTACCGACTAGTGATTACGAGCAGTACTTC.